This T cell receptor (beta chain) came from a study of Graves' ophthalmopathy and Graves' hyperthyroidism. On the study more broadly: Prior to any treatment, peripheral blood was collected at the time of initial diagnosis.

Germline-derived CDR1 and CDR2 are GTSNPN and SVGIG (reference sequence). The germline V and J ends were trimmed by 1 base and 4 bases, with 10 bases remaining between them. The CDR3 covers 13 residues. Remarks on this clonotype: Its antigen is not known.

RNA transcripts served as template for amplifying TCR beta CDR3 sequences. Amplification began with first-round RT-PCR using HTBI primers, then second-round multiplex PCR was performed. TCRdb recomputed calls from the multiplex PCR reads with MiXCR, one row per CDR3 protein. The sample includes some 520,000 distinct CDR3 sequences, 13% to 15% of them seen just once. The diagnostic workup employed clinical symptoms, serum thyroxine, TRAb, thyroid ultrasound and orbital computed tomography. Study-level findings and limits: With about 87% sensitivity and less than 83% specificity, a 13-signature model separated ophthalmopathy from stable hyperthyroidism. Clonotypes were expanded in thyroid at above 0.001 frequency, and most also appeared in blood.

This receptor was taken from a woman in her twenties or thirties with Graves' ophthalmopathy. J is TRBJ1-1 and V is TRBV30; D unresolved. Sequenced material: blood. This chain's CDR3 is CAWSGGWGTEAFF. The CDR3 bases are TGTGCCTGGAGTGGGGGATGGGGCACTGAAGCTTTCTTT.